This T cell receptor beta chain was recovered during a study of blood T cell repertoires in COVID-19. For the study at large: Nucleic acid was either cDNA or gDNA, and it came from T cells, B-cell-depleted T cells, or PBMCs.

As regards this clone: The same CDR3 is also encoded by other DNA sequences in this sample.

The table came from immunoSEQ multiplex PCR; TCRdb's copy has only in-frame clones and leaves some out. The sample has roughly 250,000 clones, around 90% seen once. The sample was PBMCs or T cells enriched from blood (not recorded which). This sequence originates from a woman between 40 and 50 years old who had been exposed to COVID-19.

CDR3: CASSPTGGSYNEQFF. Here the CDR3 DNA reads TGTGCCAGCAGCCCCACCGGGGGTTCTTACAATGAGCAGTTCTTC. The rearrangement joins TRBV11-3 to TRBJ2-1; D is possibly TRBD2 (6 bases). The V end was cut by 5 bases, the J end by 4 bases, with 15 bases between. The length of the CDR3 is 15 residues. Germline values: CDR1 SGHNT, CDR2 YENEEA.